This note documents a single T cell receptor beta chain sequence. What it recognizes is unknown. The PCR ran on 60 Vbeta and 13 Jbeta primers. TCRdb's copy holds only in-frame clones and misses some; the assay was immunoSEQ multiplex PCR. The repertoire holds roughly 160,000 clones, with roughly 78% as singletons. The sample comes from a study of cytomegalovirus exposure and HLA in healthy donors. General study points: A classifier reportedly called cytomegalovirus status with high sensitivity and specificity. What a later analysis showed was that several of the most significant clusters appeared linked to common viral pathogens.

V trimming: 2 bases; J trimming: 1 base; junction bases outside the gene matches: 5. The CDR3 runs 17 residues. Per the germline V gene, CDR1 is SGHRS and CDR2 is YFSETQ. The chain joins TRBV5-1 to TRBJ2-5; 13 bases line up with TRBD2. Sequencing used PBMCs. The source is a middle-aged man in good health and CMV-seronegative. The CDR3 DNA reads TGCGCCAGCAGCTTAGGACTAGCGGGAGTCACCCAAGAGACCCAGTACTTC. Encoded protein: CASSLGLAGVTQETQYF.